This T cell receptor (beta chain) came from a study of cytomegalovirus exposure and HLA in healthy donors. Notes on the study in general: According to an earlier analysis, most TCR beta V segments yielded productive rearrangements about 90% or about 30% of the time. Reportedly, fewer N-insertions than the approximately 680-donor mean appeared in an Asian-associated ancestry cluster in a later analysis. The study labeled 150 to 200 TCR beta chains cytomegalovirus-associated. For presence/absence analyses, sequencing depth was assumed to be roughly uniform across donors.

This CDR3 has 15 amino acids. Germline CDR1 LGHNA, CDR2 YNFKEQ. J lost 7 bases, V lost 1 base, and 6 bases had no gene match. Concerning this clone: What it binds is not known.

PCR involved 60 Vbeta and 13 Jbeta primers. Sequencing was performed with immunoSEQ multiplex PCR; in TCRdb, only in-frame clones are kept and a portion is missing. The sample lists under 200,000 clones; 77% were seen once. J is TRBJ1-4 and V is TRBV4-2, with TRBD1 matching over 7 bases. This TCR was sampled from a man aged 25 to 40 in good health and CMV-seropositive. The specimen sequenced was PBMCs. In DNA form, the CDR3 reads TGTGCCAGCAGCCAAGGACAGGGTGAAGCTGAAAAACTGTTTTTT. It is translated as CASSQGQGEAEKLFF.